One sample yielded the 22 T cell receptor beta chains listed below, sequenced in a study of T cells in localized non-small cell lung cancer. Sequencing used immunoSEQ multiplex PCR; TCRdb keeps in-frame clones, though not all of them. Here the sample spans approximately 89,000 clones, around 82% being singletons. The input for sequencing was PBMCs, taken before any cancer treatment. The receptor set was obtained from a man between 40 and 70 years old with stage II squamous cell lung carcinoma.

This chain uses TRBV10-3 with TRBJ2-2; D is ambiguous. The germline gives CDR1 ENHRY, CDR2 SYGVKD. V lost 2 bases and J lost 0, with 7 bases in between. The CDR3 totals 15 residues. As DNA, the CDR3 is TGTGCCATCAGTGAGGGCCGGGCGAACACCGGGGAGCTGTTTTTT. It encodes CAISEGRANTGELFF.

This chain links TRBV6-5 with TRBJ2-7; the match to TRBD2 covers 7 bases. The CDR3 extends over 15 amino acids. V shed 0 bases and J 5 bases; nucleotides not matched to a gene: 7. Germline CDR1 and CDR2: MNHEY and SVGAGI. CDR3 in amino acids: CASSYSTSGTNEQYF. CDR3 bases: TGTGCCAGCAGTTACTCGACCAGCGGGACGAACGAGCAGTACTTC.

The rearrangement joins TRBV4-1 to TRBJ2-1, with a weak D call TRBD1 (6 bases). Trimming took 4 bases from V and 3 from J, leaving 13 bases between them. Germline V gene sequence: CDR1 MGHRA, CDR2 YSYEKL. The CDR3 length is 15 residues. The CDR3 sequence: CASSLGAGHYNEQFF. CDR3 DNA sequence: TGCGCCAGCAGCCTGGGGGCAGGCCACTACAATGAGCAGTTCTTC.

Worth noting for this clone: The junction and the germline gene differ at one end; a read error may be behind it. The V call is TRBV5-1, the J call TRBJ1-2; D gene ambiguous. Per germline, CDR1 SGHRS and CDR2 YFSETQ. There are 14 residues in the CDR3. As DNA, the CDR3 is TGTGCCAGCAGCCGGGTGACTGAGGGCTATGGCTACACCTTC. It translates to CASSRVTEGYGYTF.

This clone appeared once. The chain carries TRBV15 and TRBJ1-5; 8 bases align to TRBD1. The germline V gene has CDR1 LNHNV and CDR2 YYDKDF (reference sequence). V dropped 0 bases and J dropped 6; count of bases not matched to a gene: 19. This CDR3 is 20 amino acids long. The chain's CDR3 is CATSRDTGQGESQRVQPQHF. CDR3 DNA sequence: TGTGCCACCAGCAGAGATACAGGACAGGGCGAGTCCCAGCGGGTTCAGCCCCAGCATTTT. Complete variable domain (other parts from reference TRBV15 and TRBJ1-5): DAMVIQNPRYQVTQFGKPVTLSCSQTLNHNVMYWYQQKSSQAPKLLFHYYDKDFNNEADTPDNFQSRRPNTSFCFLDIRSPGLGDTAMYLCATSRDTGQGESQRVQPQHFGDGTRLSIL.

DNA of the CDR3: TGTGCCAGCAGCTTATGGGGACTGAGTTCCACCGGGGAGCTGTTTTTT. Protein sequence: CASSLWGLSSTGELFF. The chain joins TRBV7-6 to TRBJ2-2; D might be TRBD2 (6 bases). This CDR3 has 16 amino acids. Germline V lookup: CDR1 SGHVS, CDR2 FNYEAQ. V shed 2 bases and J shed 4 bases, with 14 bases lying between them.

The chain combines TRBV27 with TRBJ2-7, with 12 nucleotides matching TRBD2. The CDR3 contains 17 residues. The junction had 7 bases not matched to a gene; V was cut back by 4 bases and J by 0 bases. CDR1 MNHEY and CDR2 SMNVEV come from the germline V gene (reference sequence). CDR3 DNA sequence: TGTGCCAGCAGTTCCACGCCGACTAGCGGGAGCTCCTACGAGCAGTACTTC. This codes for CASSSTPTSGSSYEQYF.

The chain links TRBV30 to TRBJ1-3; D might be TRBD1 (6 bases). V gave up 4 bases and J gave up 4 bases, with 14 bases separating them. The CDR3 runs to 14 residues. CDR1 and CDR2 (germline): GTSNPN, SVGIG (reference sequence). CDR3 loop: CAWTLGGFGNTIYF. CDR3 DNA: TGTGCCTGGACCTTAGGGGGTTTCGGAAACACCATATATTTT.

V gene TRBV7-9 combines with J gene TRBJ1-5; D is unclear. The CDR3 is made up of 14 amino acids. From germline, CDR1 is SEHNR and CDR2 FQNEAQ (reference sequence). With 1 base removed from V and 6 bases from J, the gap between germline ends came to 10 bases. CDR3 region: CASSLEAAGQPQHF. In DNA form, the CDR3 reads TGTGCCAGCAGCTTAGAGGCAGCGGGTCAGCCCCAGCATTTT. The whole variable domain, remainder taken from reference TRBV7-9 and TRBJ1-5, is DTGVSQNPRHKITKRGQNVTFRCDPISEHNRLYWYRQTLGQGPEFLTYFQNEAQLEKSRLLSDRFSAERPKGSFSTLEIQRTEQGDSAMYLCASSLEAAGQPQHFGDGTRLSIL.

The genes are TRBV7-3 and TRBJ2-1, with unresolved D. Trimming shortened V by 4 bases and J by 0 bases, and 10 bases separated the two germline ends. Per the germline V gene, CDR1 is SGHTA and CDR2 is FQGTGA. The CDR3 has 15 residues. The CDR3 region has the DNA TGTGCCAGCAGCTCCCCTCTAGGCTCCTACAATGAGCAGTTCTTC. Translated: CASSSPLGSYNEQFF.

The V and J genes are TRBV2 and TRBJ1-2, with a weak D call TRBD1 (6 bases). The CDR3 spans 13 residues. Germline CDR1 reads SNHLY; CDR2 reads FYNNEI. V was trimmed by 7 bases and J by 2 bases, leaving 11 bases between them. CDR3 amino acids: CASTLGQNYGYTF. CDR3 sequence (DNA): TGTGCCAGCACTCTAGGACAGAACTATGGCTACACCTTC. Looking up the rest from reference TRBV2 and TRBJ1-2 gives the full variable domain: EPEVTQTPSHQVTQMGQEVILRCVPISNHLYFYWYRQILGQKVEFLVSFYNNEISEKSEIFDDQFSVERPDGSNFTLKIRSTKLEDSAMYFCASTLGQNYGYTFGSGTRLTVV.

This clone was observed a few times. This rearrangement joins TRBV5-5 to TRBJ2-3; D is possibly TRBD2 (5 bases). The germline V and J ends were trimmed by 0 bases and 2 bases, with 13 bases remaining between them. Germline V gene lookup returns CDR1 SGHKS and CDR2 YYEKEE (reference sequence). The length of the CDR3 is 16 residues. Here the CDR3 DNA reads TGTGCCAGCAGCTTGGCGCTAGCAGCTATCACAGATACGCAGTATTTT. The encoded protein is CASSLALAAITDTQYF.

The chain employs TRBV4-1 and TRBJ1-2, with unresolved D. Germline lookup yields CDR1 MGHRA and CDR2 YSYEKL. V gave up 0 bases and J gave up 2 bases, with 7 bases separating them. CDR3 length equals 14 residues. The CDR3 DNA follows: TGCGCCAGCAGCCAAGAGCAGGCGAACTATGGCTACACCTTC. Translation gives CASSQEQANYGYTF.

This clone was detected a few times. This chain connects TRBV27 to TRBJ2-7; the D gene is possibly TRBD2 (5 bases). Trimming took 2 bases from V and 2 from J, leaving 10 bases between them. The CDR3 has 14 amino acids. Germline CDR1 is MNHEY and CDR2 is SMNVEV (reference sequence). The CDR3, as DNA: TGTGCCAGCAGTTTAGCAGCGAGGGCCTACGAGCAGTACTTC. Amino acid sequence: CASSLAARAYEQYF.

This chain connects TRBV23-1 to TRBJ2-7, with 9 bases fitting TRBD2. TRBV23-1 is an open reading frame whose function is uncertain. This CDR3 has 17 residues. J gave up 7 bases and V 4 bases, and 17 bases lay outside the gene matches. CDR3 in DNA: TGCGCCAGCAGTCCGCCCGGCGTTAGCGGGAGAACTGGGGAGCAGTACTTC. Translation gives CASSPPGVSGRTGEQYF.

The chain combines TRBV20-1 with TRBJ1-2; D unclear. The CDR3 loop spans 11 amino acids. Trimming left V 8 bases short and J 2 bases short, with 9 bases between. In germline, CDR1 is DFQATT, CDR2 SNEGSKA (reference sequence). DNA of the CDR3: TGCAGTTTGGAAATAAACTATGGCTACACCTTC. It translates to CSLEINYGYTF.

The V and J genes are TRBV5-1 and TRBJ1-1; TRBD1 is a possible D gene (6 bases). Germline V gene data show CDR1 as SGHRS and CDR2 as YFSETQ. The CDR3 loop spans 15 amino acids. V shed 4 bases and J shed 0 bases, with 13 bases lying between them. Here the CDR3 reads CASSQTGTMNTEAFF. The CDR3, as DNA: TGCGCCAGCAGCCAGACAGGTACAATGAACACTGAAGCTTTCTTT.

The chain uses TRBV9 and TRBJ2-6; TRBD1 is a possible D gene (5 bases). This CDR3 is built from 16 residues. Trimming removed 0 bases at V and 2 bases at J, with 9 bases between. In germline, CDR1 is SGDLS, CDR2 YYNGEE. CDR3 in amino acids: CASSVGAGPGANVLTF. In nucleotides, the CDR3 is TGTGCCAGCAGCGTAGGTGCAGGGCCTGGGGCCAACGTCCTGACTTTC. Drawing the rest from reference TRBV9 and TRBJ2-6, the complete variable domain is DSGVTQTPKHLITATGQRVTLRCSPRSGDLSVYWYQQSLDQGLQFLIQYYNGEERAKGNILERFSAQQFPDLHSELNLSSLELGDSALYFCASSVGAGPGANVLTFGAGSRLTVL.

J is TRBJ1-6 and V is TRBV20-1, with D unclear. The V gene's germline CDR1 is DFQATT and CDR2 SNEGSKA (reference sequence). Trimming pared 3 bases from V and 13 bases from J, leaving 7 bases between. CDR3 length: 10 amino acids. CDR3 nucleotide sequence: TGCAGTGCTAGTCAGCCCCCCCTCCACTTT. It translates to CSASQPPLHF.

The sample holds a few counts of this clone. The chain uses TRBV4-3 and TRBJ2-1; D is undetermined. V lost 4 bases, J lost 0 bases, and 10 bases lay in between. The CDR3 is 15 residues long. CDR1 LGHNA and CDR2 YSLEER come from the germline V gene. The CDR3 spells CASSLETHSYNEQFF. CDR3 bases: TGCGCCAGCAGCCTTGAGACACACTCCTACAATGAGCAGTTCTTC.

The chain uses TRBV13 and TRBJ2-5; D may be TRBD1 (5 bases). V was pared by 1 base and J by 5 bases, with 5 bases between. The CDR3 sequence is 12 residues long. CDR1 is PRHDT and CDR2 is FYEKMQ in the germline V gene (reference sequence). The CDR3 protein is CASSLEGETQYF. CDR3 in DNA: TGTGCCAGCAGCTTAGAGGGGGAGACCCAGTACTTC.

J is TRBJ1-2 and V is TRBV20-1; 7 bases map to TRBD1. After removal of 5 bases from V and 6 bases from J, the junction contained 3 bases not matched to a gene. The CDR3 spans 11 residues. Germline CDR1 DFQATT, CDR2 SNEGSKA (reference sequence). DNA of the CDR3: TGCAGTGCTCCACAGGGGAATGGCTACACCTTC. This gives the protein CSAPQGNGYTF.